What follows are 19 T cell receptor beta chains derived from one specimen sequenced in a study of OX40 agonist ivuxolimab in advanced cancers. Clones were sequenced by immunoSEQ multiplex PCR, and TCRdb holds only the in-frame ones, with some missing. The table lists about 94,000 clones, around 86% of them singletons, with approximately 0.3% in the top ten. This material consisted of CD4+ or CD8+ T cells sorted from blood, taken in a trial of the OX40 agonist ivuxolimab. These receptors were obtained from an adult with an advanced solid tumor such as melanoma, head and neck, liver or kidney cancer.

J is TRBJ2-7 and V is TRBV7-2; D ambiguous. V dropped 5 bases and J dropped 6 bases, with 11 bases sitting between them. CDR1 and CDR2 (germline): SGHTA, FQGNSA. This CDR3 is 12 amino acids long. The CDR3 sequence is CASSPSVPEQYF. The DNA for the CDR3 is TGTGCCAGCAGCCCATCTGTGCCCGAGCAGTACTTC.

The V call is TRBV5-6, the J call TRBJ2-3; a weak D match, TRBD2 (5 bases). Germline CDR1 and CDR2: SGHDT and YYEEEE. V was trimmed by 3 bases and J by 2 bases, leaving 13 bases between them. The CDR3 runs to 15 residues. CDR3 coding DNA: TGTGCCAGCAGCTCCGGGATTACCAACACAGATACGCAGTATTTT. Translated: CASSSGITNTDTQYF.

The CDR3, as DNA: TGTGCCAGCAGCTCCGGACCAGTGGGCACCTTC. Amino acids: CASSSGPVGTF. This sequence joins TRBV7-9 and TRBJ1-2; D unclear. From germline, CDR1 is SEHNR and CDR2 FQNEAQ (reference sequence). The CDR3 is 11 residues long. Trimming removed 4 bases from V and 13 bases from J, with 13 bases in between.

The rearrangement links TRBV5-4 to TRBJ1-2; 8 nucleotides match TRBD1. CDR1 and CDR2 (germline): SGHNT, YYREEE (reference sequence). V lost 3 bases, J lost 8 bases, and 9 bases stayed unmatched. The CDR3 has 14 amino acids. CDR3 region: CASSSLDRGQGYTF. CDR3 nucleotide sequence: TGTGCCAGCAGCTCGCTAGACAGGGGCCAGGGCTACACCTTC.

The gene calls are TRBV6-5 and TRBJ1-3; the D is unclear. Trimming cost V 2 bases and J 0 bases, with 8 bases left between them. Germline assignment: CDR1 MNHEY and CDR2 SVGAGI. The CDR3 is made up of 15 amino acids. The CDR3 here is CASSYQGLSGNTIYF. CDR3 nucleotides: TGTGCCAGCAGTTACCAAGGCCTCTCTGGAAACACCATATATTTT.

This clone is a singleton in its sample. The chain couples TRBV10-3 to TRBJ1-6; D possibly corresponds to TRBD1 (6 bases). V shed 7 bases and J shed 9 bases, with 16 bases lying between them. The CDR3 is made up of 14 amino acids. The germline CDR1 and CDR2 sequences are ENHRY and SYGVKD. CDR3 in amino acids: CAINVGGAGSPLHF. The CDR3 DNA reads TGTGCCATCAATGTTGGGGGGGCTGGTTCACCCCTCCACTTT.

This clone was seen only once. V is TRBV2 and J is TRBJ2-2; D gene uncertain. CDR1 is SNHLY and CDR2 is FYNNEI in the germline V gene. The V end lost 1 base, the J end lost 4 bases, and 16 bases lay between the germline ends. The CDR3 totals 17 residues. This chain's CDR3 is CASSEVLGLSGTGELFF. The CDR3 DNA reads as TGTGCCAGCAGTGAAGTTTTAGGTCTCTCCGGCACCGGGGAGCTGTTTTTT.

The chain has TRBV6-5 and TRBJ2-2; 7 nucleotides agree with TRBD2. CDR1 is MNHEY and CDR2 is SVGAGI in the germline V gene. With V trimmed by 4 bases and J by 8 bases, 10 bases remained unmatched. CDR3 length: 15 residues. The CDR3 DNA reads TGTGCCAGCAGTTCCCGGACTAGGAAGGCGGGGGAGCTGTTTTTT. This sequence encodes CASSSRTRKAGELFF.

This clone was counted a single time. The rearrangement joins TRBV27 to TRBJ2-7; 7 bases match TRBD1. Germline-derived CDR1 and CDR2 are MNHEY and SMNVEV (reference sequence). The CDR3 runs 12 residues. With 6 bases clipped from V and 6 bases from J, the junction kept 5 bases outside the gene matches. For the CDR3, the DNA is TGTGCCAGCAGAACCGCAGGGGGCGAGCAGTACTTC. As protein: CASRTAGGEQYF.

J is TRBJ1-2 and V is TRBV4-1, with D unresolved. The germline V and J ends were trimmed by 0 bases and 0 bases, with 11 bases remaining between them. Per germline, CDR1 MGHRA and CDR2 YSYEKL. This CDR3 region has 16 residues. CDR3 in amino acids: CASSQEFRNPNYGYTF. The DNA for the CDR3 is TGCGCCAGCAGCCAAGAGTTCAGAAATCCTAACTATGGCTACACCTTC.

This clone was recorded only once. Additional DNA sequences in this sample encode the identical CDR3. The chain joins TRBV10-3 to TRBJ1-2; D is unclear. Trimming took 4 bases from V and 0 from J, leaving 6 bases between them. Germline V gene lookup returns CDR1 ENHRY and CDR2 SYGVKD. The CDR3 has 13 residues. Here the CDR3 reads CAISGAANYGYTF. The CDR3 region has the DNA TGTGCCATCAGTGGGGCCGCTAACTATGGCTACACCTTC.

This rearrangement joins TRBV11-2 to TRBJ2-4, with 7 bases identical to TRBD2. Germline V gene lookup returns CDR1 SGHAT and CDR2 FQNNGV. V lost 5 bases to trimming and J lost 4 bases; unmatched junction nucleotides: 8. The CDR3 has 15 residues. Written as DNA, the CDR3 is TGTGCCAGCAGCGGGGGGAGGGATACAAAAAACATTCAGTACTTC. Translating gives CASSGGRDTKNIQYF.

The rearrangement links TRBV6-1 to TRBJ1-4; tentative D call: TRBD1 (5 bases). V shed 8 bases and J shed 5 bases, with 12 bases lying between them. Germline CDR1 MNHNS, CDR2 SASEGT. CDR3 length: 13 residues. CDR3: CASSGQKNEKLFF. The DNA for the CDR3 is TGTGCCAGCTCGGGGCAAAAGAATGAAAAACTGTTTTTT.

V gene TRBV7-2 combines with J gene TRBJ2-3; TRBD2 matches at 7 bases. The CDR3 is made up of 12 amino acids. Germline V gives CDR1 SGHTA, CDR2 FQGNSA. V dropped 5 bases and J dropped 6; count of bases not matched to a gene: 2. For the CDR3, the DNA is TGTGCCAGCAGCCCGCGGGGGGATACGCAGTATTTT. This translates into CASSPRGDTQYF.

The gene calls are TRBV25-1 and TRBJ2-5, with a possible D match to TRBD2 (6 bases). Trimming removed 6 bases from V and 5 bases from J, with 19 bases in between. Germline-derived CDR1 and CDR2 are MGHDK and SYGVNS. CDR3 length: 15 residues. CDR3 nucleotides: TGTGCCAGCAGACGCGGGGCCCATAATAGGGAGACCCAGTACTTC. This codes for CASRRGAHNRETQYF.

This chain joins TRBV6-4 and TRBJ2-2, with 9 bases lining up with TRBD2. Germline-derived CDR1 and CDR2 are MRHNA and SNTAGT. V gave up 6 bases and J gave up 2 bases; unmatched junction bases: 13. The CDR3 spans 18 residues. As DNA, the CDR3 is TGTGCCAGCAGCCCCCGAGGTAGCGGGGGACCTAACACCGGGGAGCTGTTTTTT. Translated: CASSPRGSGGPNTGELFF.

The chain uses TRBV29-1 and TRBJ2-1, with TRBD1 matching 11 bases. From germline, CDR1 is SQVTM and CDR2 ANQGSEA. Trimming cost V 6 bases and J 7 bases; bases outside gene matches: 8. The CDR3 has 14 residues. The CDR3 DNA sequence: TGCAGCGTCGGACAGGGGGCTGTCAGGAATGAGCAGTTCTTC. It yields the protein CSVGQGAVRNEQFF.

The V and J genes are TRBV7-8 and TRBJ2-3; maybe TRBD1 (5 bases). Deletions cut 8 bases from V and 2 bases from J, with 14 bases between. CDR1 is SGHVS and CDR2 is FQNEAQ in the germline V gene. This CDR3 spans 14 amino acids. CDR3 residues: CASGLGVYTDTQYF. For the CDR3, the DNA is TGTGCCAGCGGTCTAGGGGTCTACACAGATACGCAGTATTTT.

This clone appeared once. This chain joins TRBV19 and TRBJ1-2, with TRBD1 matching 7 bases. The CDR3 runs to 15 residues. The V gene's germline CDR1 is LNHDA and CDR2 SQIVND (reference sequence). V lost 10 bases, J lost 4 bases, and 15 bases stayed unmatched. Written as DNA, the CDR3 is TGTGCCACGGCACCATACCGGGACAGCTCCTATGGCTACACCTTC. Its protein product is CATAPYRDSSYGYTF.